Listed here are 32 T cell receptor beta chains from one sample, sequenced in a study of blood T cell repertoires in COVID-19. TCRdb keeps only in-frame clones here, not all; method: immunoSEQ multiplex PCR. The table shows 110,000 to 150,000 clones, with over 70% occurring only once. The sequenced material came from peripheral blood. The receptors were sampled from a man aged 65 to 79 who had recovered from COVID-19.

V usage is TRBV5-4 and J usage is TRBJ1-3; D possibly corresponds to TRBD1 (6 bases). The CDR3 totals 16 residues. Germline CDR1 and CDR2: SGHNT and YYREEE (reference sequence). V was clipped by 4 bases and J by 4 bases, with 18 bases between them. As DNA, the CDR3 is TGTGCCAGCAGCGTCGGACAGCCCGCAGCCGGAAACACCATATATTTT. This codes for CASSVGQPAAGNTIYF.

This clone was observed once. The genes are TRBV7-8 and TRBJ2-7; possible D gene TRBD2, 6 bases. The CDR3 has 14 amino acids. The ends were cut back, 4 bases at V and 9 bases at J, with 19 bases in the middle. Per germline, CDR1 SGHVS and CDR2 FQNEAQ. Here the CDR3 DNA reads TGTGCCAGCAGCTCGTGGACTACCCTAGACGCGCAGTACTTC. As protein: CASSSWTTLDAQYF.

V and J are TRBV27 and TRBJ2-7; TRBD2 agrees at 13 bases. This CDR3 has 16 amino acids. Germline V gene data show CDR1 as MNHEY and CDR2 as SMNVEV (reference sequence). V shed 6 bases, J shed 1 base, and the junction held 6 bases outside the gene matches. CDR3 sequence (DNA): TGTGCCAGCAGGGTAAAGGGACTAGCGGGGTCCTACGAGCAGTACTTC. This codes for CASRVKGLAGSYEQYF.

This rearrangement joins TRBV27 to TRBJ2-3; TRBD1 might be the D (6 bases). The CDR3 has 15 residues. The V gene's germline CDR1 is MNHEY and CDR2 SMNVEV (reference sequence). Trimming left V 6 bases short and J 1 base short, with 14 bases between. This CDR3 is CASRIRDKGTDTQYF. The CDR3 DNA is TGTGCCAGCAGGATCCGGGACAAGGGCACAGATACGCAGTATTTT.

This clone was counted a few times. The chain links TRBV9 to TRBJ1-1; no clear D. The CDR3 has 13 amino acids. Trimming cost V 2 bases and J 5 bases, with 10 bases left between them. The germline V gene encodes CDR1 SGDLS and CDR2 YYNGEE. This CDR3 is CASSVEMRTEAFF. CDR3 nucleotides: TGTGCCAGCAGCGTCGAAATGAGGACTGAAGCTTTCTTT.

This clone was detected a few times. The rearrangement links TRBV7-9 to TRBJ2-7; 7 nucleotides match TRBD1. Looked up from germline, CDR1 is SEHNR and CDR2 is FQNEAQ (reference sequence). J gave up 7 bases and V 4 bases, and 13 bases lay outside the gene matches. This CDR3 spans 15 amino acids. The CDR3 protein is CASSSSRPGGQEQYF. CDR3 DNA sequence: TGTGCCAGCAGCTCCTCACGGCCAGGGGGTCAAGAGCAGTACTTC.

This chain joins TRBV18 and TRBJ2-1, with 7 bases matching TRBD1. The CDR3 runs 19 residues. Germline lookup yields CDR1 KGHSH and CDR2 LQKENI. The V gene end was trimmed by 4 bases and the J gene end by 0 bases; junction bases not matched to a gene: 15. Here the CDR3 DNA reads TGTGCCAGCTCACGTCGACAGGGAAATATAGAGATCTCCTACAATGAGCAGTTCTTC. This gives the protein CASSRRQGNIEISYNEQFF.

The chain is built from TRBV3-1 (or the pseudogene TRBV3-2) and TRBJ1-2, with TRBD1 as a possible D gene (5 bases). The germline gives CDR1 LGHDT, CDR2 YNNKEL (reference sequence). Trimming stripped 4 bases from V and 4 bases from J, with 16 bases between. The CDR3 is 15 amino acids. CDR3 loop: CASSPMGGRSYGYTF. The CDR3 DNA is TGTGCCAGCAGCCCAATGGGGGGGAGAAGCTATGGCTACACCTTC.

The sample holds a few counts of this clone. The gene calls are TRBV7-9 and TRBJ2-2; D unresolved. V was shortened by 3 bases and J by 0 bases, with 8 bases between the two germline ends. Germline CDR1 and CDR2: SEHNR and FQNEAQ (reference sequence). CDR3 length: 15 amino acids. CDR3 DNA: TGTGCCAGCAGCTTTCCCTTCCCGAACACCGGGGAGCTGTTTTTT. Encoded protein: CASSFPFPNTGELFF.

The chain links TRBV5-4 to TRBJ2-4, with 7 bases fitting TRBD2. The germline V gene has CDR1 SGHNT and CDR2 YYREEE (reference sequence). This CDR3 is 17 amino acids long. With 4 bases clipped from V and 1 base from J, the junction kept 11 bases outside the gene matches. CDR3 protein: CASSLEEGGFAKNIQYF. Written as DNA, the CDR3 is TGTGCCAGCAGCCTGGAGGAGGGAGGGTTTGCCAAAAACATTCAGTACTTC. Together with reference TRBV5-4 and TRBJ2-4, the CDR3 gives the full variable domain: ETGVTQSPTHLIKTRGQQVTLRCSSQSGHNTVSWYQQALGQGPQFIFQYYREEENGRGNFPPRFSGLQFPNYSSELNVNALELDDSALYLCASSLEEGGFAKNIQYFGAGTRLSVL.

CDR3 in amino acids: CASRATGSNTGELFF. For the CDR3, the DNA is TGTGCCAGCAGGGCGACAGGCTCGAACACCGGGGAGCTGTTTTTT. This chain connects TRBV3-1 (or the pseudogene TRBV3-2) to TRBJ2-2; D might be TRBD1 (6 bases). The CDR3 length is 15 residues. Looked up from germline, CDR1 is LGHDT and CDR2 is YNNKEL (reference sequence). V lost 6 bases and J 0 bases, leaving 11 bases between the germline ends.

V and J are TRBV19 and TRBJ2-3; unclear D gene. Germline CDR1 is LNHDA and CDR2 is SQIVND (reference sequence). V was clipped by 4 bases and J by 2 bases, with 4 bases between them. The CDR3 totals 12 residues. CDR3 region: CASSRVTDTQYF. CDR3 nucleotide sequence: TGTGCCAGTAGTAGAGTCACAGATACGCAGTATTTT.

The gene calls are TRBV18 and TRBJ1-5; possible D gene TRBD1, 6 bases. V was pared by 3 bases and J by 7 bases, with 13 bases between. The CDR3 consists of 14 residues. Germline CDR1 is KGHSH and CDR2 is LQKENI. CDR3 in amino acids: CASSPPHTGQPQHF. CDR3 bases: TGTGCCAGCTCACCCCCACATACAGGGCAGCCCCAGCATTTT. Complete variable domain (other parts from reference TRBV18 and TRBJ1-5): NAGVMQNPRHLVRRRGQEARLRCSPMKGHSHVYWYRQLPEEGLKFMVYLQKENIIDESGMPKERFSAEFPKEGPSILRIQQVVRGDSAAYFCASSPPHTGQPQHFGDGTRLSIL.

The V gene is TRBV5-8, the J gene TRBJ2-1, with D unclear. Germline-derived CDR1 and CDR2 are SGHTS and YDEGEE. The CDR3 is 15 amino acids. V lost 0 bases and J 0 bases, leaving 7 bases between the germline ends. The CDR3 region is CASSLAQSSYNEQFF. The DNA for the CDR3 is TGTGCCAGCAGCTTGGCACAGAGCTCCTACAATGAGCAGTTCTTC.

The chain recombines TRBV6-1 with TRBJ1-5, with a tentative D call TRBD1 (5 bases). V was pared by 3 bases and J by 2 bases, with 11 bases between. The germline V gene has CDR1 MNHNS and CDR2 SASEGT. The CDR3 totals 15 residues. CDR3 DNA: TGTGCCAGCAGTGACGGGGGGTTTGGCAATCAGCCCCAGCATTTT. This codes for CASSDGGFGNQPQHF.

This clone was counted at least ten times. The gene calls are TRBV5-6 and TRBJ2-1; TRBD1 might be the D (5 bases). Germline CDR1 and CDR2: SGHDT and YYEEEE. V was clipped by 6 bases and J by 6 bases, with 13 bases between them. The CDR3 runs 13 residues. The CDR3 loop reads CASTLGRSNEQFF. The CDR3 region has the DNA TGTGCCAGCACTCTGGGGCGGAGCAATGAGCAGTTCTTC.

This clone turned up a few times. The rearrangement uses TRBV6-1 and TRBJ1-3; TRBD1 is a possible D gene (6 bases). The ends were cut back, 3 bases at V and 0 bases at J, with 9 bases in the middle. CDR3 length: 15 amino acids. CDR1 is MNHNS and CDR2 is SASEGT in the germline V gene. CDR3 DNA sequence: TGTGCCAGCAGTGATGGGGGCTTCTCTGGAAACACCATATATTTT. Its protein product is CASSDGGFSGNTIYF.

V and J are TRBV7-9 and TRBJ2-7, with D uncertain. The CDR3 extends over 15 amino acids. Germline V gene lookup returns CDR1 SEHNR and CDR2 FQNEAQ (reference sequence). V lost 1 base to trimming and J lost 0 bases, with 10 bases between them. The CDR3 bases are TGTGCCAGCAGCTTAGTCGAGACTTTCTCCTACGAGCAGTACTTC. This translates into CASSLVETFSYEQYF.

Concerning this clone: One end of the junction is discordant with germline, which a read error may explain. The J gene is TRBJ2-3, the V gene TRBV5-4; TRBD2 matches at 15 bases. Germline lookup yields CDR1 SGHNT and CDR2 YYREEE (reference sequence). The CDR3 extends over 17 amino acids. This chain's CDR3 is CASSLGLAGGRTDTQYF. The DNA for the CDR3 is TGTGCCAGCAGTTTGGGACTAGCGGGAGGCCGCACAGATACGCAGTATTTT.

The J gene is TRBJ2-7, the V gene TRBV10-2; D is undetermined. The CDR3 consists of 11 residues. Trimming took off 4 bases at V and 2 bases at J, with 3 bases between the two ends. Germline CDR1 reads WSHSY; CDR2 reads SAAADI. The CDR3 sequence: CASSVAYEQYF. CDR3 bases: TGCGCCAGCAGTGTAGCCTACGAGCAGTACTTC.

CDR3 region: CASSATGTGTTIYF. The CDR3 DNA reads as TGTGCCAGTAGTGCCACCGGGACAGGGACCACCATATATTTT. The V call is TRBV19, the J call TRBJ1-3, with TRBD1 identical over 9 bases. In germline, CDR1 is LNHDA, CDR2 SQIVND (reference sequence). This CDR3 region has 14 residues. J was trimmed by 9 bases and V by 5 bases; bases with no gene match: 8.

The rearrangement links TRBV3-1 (or the pseudogene TRBV3-2) to TRBJ2-2, with D hard to call. Germline assignment: CDR1 LGHDT and CDR2 YNNKEL (reference sequence). This CDR3 has 17 amino acids. V gave up 0 bases and J gave up 1 base, with 12 bases separating them. CDR3 DNA: TGTGCCAGCAGCCAAGATTGGGCCGATAAGAACACCGGGGAGCTGTTTTTT. Translating gives CASSQDWADKNTGELFF.

DNA of the CDR3: TGTGCCAGCAGTTCCAGAGACAGGCCGACCTATGGCTACACCTTC. It specifies CASSSRDRPTYGYTF. The V and J genes are TRBV27 and TRBJ1-2, with a weak D call TRBD1 (6 bases). V was pared by 4 bases and J by 4 bases, with 16 bases between. Germline V gene lookup returns CDR1 MNHEY and CDR2 SMNVEV (reference sequence). This CDR3 contains 15 residues.

The chain couples TRBV15 to TRBJ2-7; 8 nucleotides agree with TRBD2. The germline V gene has CDR1 LNHNV and CDR2 YYDKDF (reference sequence). The CDR3 consists of 17 residues. V lost 4 bases, J lost 2 bases, and 13 bases stayed unmatched. CDR3 in DNA: TGTGCCACCAGCACGACTCATCGCCCGCGGGGGGCCTACGAGCAGTACTTC. It translates to CATSTTHRPRGAYEQYF. Supplemented by reference TRBV15 and TRBJ2-7, the full variable domain reads DAMVIQNPRYQVTQFGKPVTLSCSQTLNHNVMYWYQQKSSQAPKLLFHYYDKDFNNEADTPDNFQSRRPNTSFCFLDIRSPGLGDTAMYLCATSTTHRPRGAYEQYFGPGTRLTVT.

The chain links TRBV11-3 to TRBJ2-1, with TRBD2 matching over 8 bases. J was trimmed by 6 bases and V by 4 bases; bases with no gene match: 8. Germline-derived CDR1 and CDR2 are SGHNT and YENEEA. The CDR3 length is 15 residues. The CDR3 DNA reads as TGTGCCAGCAGCTCCCGGGGGGGCAGGGGCAATGAGCAGTTCTTC. Encoded protein: CASSSRGGRGNEQFF.

The chain links TRBV18 to TRBJ2-5; 7 positions match TRBD1. After removal of 4 bases from V and 2 bases from J, the junction contained 7 bases not matched to a gene. The germline V gene encodes CDR1 KGHSH and CDR2 LQKENI. The CDR3 length is 15 residues. In DNA form, the CDR3 reads TGTGCCAGCTCACTCCTCCGGGACAGACAAGAGACCCAGTACTTC. This sequence encodes CASSLLRDRQETQYF.

This chain joins TRBV9 and TRBJ2-7; D is unclear. Germline lookup yields CDR1 SGDLS and CDR2 YYNGEE. The CDR3 is made up of 13 amino acids. V shed 2 bases and J shed 0 bases, with 6 bases lying between them. This CDR3 reads CASSVGTSYEQYF. The CDR3 DNA is TGTGCCAGCAGCGTTGGCACCTCCTACGAGCAGTACTTC.

The chain carries TRBV30 and TRBJ2-5; D possibly corresponds to TRBD2 (6 bases). Per germline, CDR1 GTSNPN and CDR2 SVGIG (reference sequence). This CDR3 spans 13 amino acids. V was clipped by 3 bases and J by 1 base, with 9 bases between them. The CDR3 nucleotides are TGTGCCTGGAGGGGGGGTTTCCAAGAGACCCAGTACTTC. Protein sequence: CAWRGGFQETQYF.

The chain couples TRBV9 to TRBJ2-7; a possible D gene is TRBD2 (5 bases). V was pared by 0 bases and J by 3 bases, with 13 bases between. Germline V lookup: CDR1 SGDLS, CDR2 YYNGEE. The CDR3 runs to 15 residues. CDR3 amino acids: CASSVGVGVVYEQYF. The CDR3 bases are TGTGCCAGCAGCGTAGGGGTGGGAGTGGTCTACGAGCAGTACTTC.

This clone was counted a single time. The V gene is TRBV6-2 or TRBV6-3, the J gene TRBJ2-3; weak D call: TRBD2 (5 bases). The CDR3 loop spans 14 amino acids. Germline V CDR1 and CDR2: MNHEY, SVGEGT. V lost 2 bases to trimming and J lost 8 bases, with 14 bases between them. CDR3 nucleotide sequence: TGTGCCAGCAGTTACAATAGCTTCGGAGGTACGCAGTATTTT. Its protein product is CASSYNSFGGTQYF.

The CDR3 spells CASSLGDRGYTF. The CDR3, as DNA: TGTGCCAGCAGTTTAGGGGACAGGGGCTACACCTTC. This chain uses TRBV12-3 or TRBV12-4 with TRBJ1-2, with 8 nucleotides matching TRBD1. The CDR3 runs 12 residues. V lost 1 base, J lost 8 bases, and 0 bases stayed unmatched.

The chain employs TRBV10-2 and TRBJ2-6; TRBD2 might be the D (7 bases). Germline CDR1 WSHSY, CDR2 SAAADI. V was clipped by 3 bases and J by 4 bases, with 19 bases between them. This CDR3 is 18 amino acids long. This chain's CDR3 is CASSDWRRGGSGANVLTF. CDR3 bases: TGCGCCAGCAGTGACTGGCGAAGGGGGGGCAGCGGGGCCAACGTCCTGACTTTC.